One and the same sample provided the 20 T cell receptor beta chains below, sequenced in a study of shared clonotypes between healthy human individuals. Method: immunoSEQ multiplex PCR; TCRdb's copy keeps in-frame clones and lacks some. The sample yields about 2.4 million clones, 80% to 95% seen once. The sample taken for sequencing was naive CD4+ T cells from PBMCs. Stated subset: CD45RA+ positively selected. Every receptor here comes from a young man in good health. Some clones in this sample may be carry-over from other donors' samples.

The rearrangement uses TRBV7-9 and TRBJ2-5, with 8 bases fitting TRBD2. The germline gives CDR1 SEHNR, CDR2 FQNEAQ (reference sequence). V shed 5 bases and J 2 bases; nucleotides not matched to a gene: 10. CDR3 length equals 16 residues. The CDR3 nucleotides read TGTGCCAGCAGCGGACGGGAGGGCGCCTCACAAGAGACCCAGTACTTC. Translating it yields CASSGREGASQETQYF.

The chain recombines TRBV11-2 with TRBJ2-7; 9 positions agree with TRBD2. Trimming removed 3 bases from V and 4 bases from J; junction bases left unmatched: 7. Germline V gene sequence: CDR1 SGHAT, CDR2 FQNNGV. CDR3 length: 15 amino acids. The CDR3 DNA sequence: TGTGCCAGCAGCTTGGCGGCTAGCGGGAATTACGAGCAGTACTTC. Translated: CASSLAASGNYEQYF. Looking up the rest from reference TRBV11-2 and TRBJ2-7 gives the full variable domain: EAGVAQSPRYKIIEKRQSVAFWCNPISGHATLYWYQQILGQGPKLLIQFQNNGVVDDSQLPKDRFSAERLKGVDSTLKIQPAKLEDSAVYLCASSLAASGNYEQYFGPGTRLTVT.

CDR3 protein: CASSQVGLAGVGTQYF. CDR3 DNA: TGTGCCAGCAGCCAAGTAGGACTAGCGGGAGTGGGTACGCAGTATTTT. The chain employs TRBV14 and TRBJ2-3, with 13 positions matching TRBD2. The V gene end was trimmed by 1 base and the J gene end by 8 bases; junction bases not matched to a gene: 6. The CDR3 extends over 16 amino acids. Germline values: CDR1 SGHDN, CDR2 FVKESK.

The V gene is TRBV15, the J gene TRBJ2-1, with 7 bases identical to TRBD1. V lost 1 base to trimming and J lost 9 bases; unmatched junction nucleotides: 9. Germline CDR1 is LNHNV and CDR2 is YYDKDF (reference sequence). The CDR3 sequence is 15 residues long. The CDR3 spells CATSRGAAAGGEQFF. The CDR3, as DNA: TGTGCCACCAGCAGAGGGGCAGCGGCAGGGGGTGAGCAGTTCTTC. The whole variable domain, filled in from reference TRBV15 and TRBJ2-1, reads DAMVIQNPRYQVTQFGKPVTLSCSQTLNHNVMYWYQQKSSQAPKLLFHYYDKDFNNEADTPDNFQSRRPNTSFCFLDIRSPGLGDTAMYLCATSRGAAAGGEQFFGPGTRLTVL.

For the CDR3, the DNA is TGTGCCAGCAGCTTGGCTTTGACAGGCATTAACTATGGCTACACCTTC. It translates to CASSLALTGINYGYTF. V is TRBV5-4 and J is TRBJ1-2, with a possible D match to TRBD1 (6 bases). V lost 0 bases and J lost 1, with 13 bases in between. This CDR3 has 16 residues. CDR1 and CDR2 from the germline V gene are SGHNT and YYREEE (reference sequence).

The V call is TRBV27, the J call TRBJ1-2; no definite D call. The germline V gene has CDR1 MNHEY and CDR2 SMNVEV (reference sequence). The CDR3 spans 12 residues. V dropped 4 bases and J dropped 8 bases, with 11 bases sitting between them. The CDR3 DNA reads TGTGCCAGCAGTTCCCGGACTAGCGGCTACACCTTC. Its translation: CASSSRTSGYTF.

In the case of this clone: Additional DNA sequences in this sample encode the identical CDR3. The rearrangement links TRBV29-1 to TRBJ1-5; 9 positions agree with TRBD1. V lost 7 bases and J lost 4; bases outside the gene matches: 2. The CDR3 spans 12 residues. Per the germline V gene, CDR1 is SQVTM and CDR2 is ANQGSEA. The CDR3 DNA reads TGCAGCGCCGGACAGGGGAATCAGCCCCAGCATTTT. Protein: CSAGQGNQPQHF.

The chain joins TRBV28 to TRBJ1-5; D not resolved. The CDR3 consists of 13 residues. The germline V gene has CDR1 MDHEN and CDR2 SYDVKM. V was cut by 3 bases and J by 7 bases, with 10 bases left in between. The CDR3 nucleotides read TGTGCCAGCAGTTTTCGGGTAGTGCAGCCCCAGCATTTT. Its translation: CASSFRVVQPQHF. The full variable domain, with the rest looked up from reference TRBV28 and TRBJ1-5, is DVKVTQSSRYLVKRTGEKVFLECVQDMDHENMFWYRQDPGLGLRLIYFSYDVKMKEKGDIPEGYSVSREKKERFSLILESASTNQTSMYLCASSFRVVQPQHFGDGTRLSIL.

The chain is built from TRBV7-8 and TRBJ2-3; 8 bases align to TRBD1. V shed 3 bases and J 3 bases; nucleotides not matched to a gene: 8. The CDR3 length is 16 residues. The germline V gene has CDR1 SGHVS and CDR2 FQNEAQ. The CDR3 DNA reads TGTGCCAGCAGCTTCCGGGACAGGATTGTGACAGATACGCAGTATTTT. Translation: CASSFRDRIVTDTQYF.

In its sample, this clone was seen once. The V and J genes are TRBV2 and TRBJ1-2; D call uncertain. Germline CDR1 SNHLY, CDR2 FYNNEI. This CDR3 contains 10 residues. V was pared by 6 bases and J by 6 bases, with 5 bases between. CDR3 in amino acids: CASRKDGYTF. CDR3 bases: TGTGCCAGCAGGAAAGATGGCTACACCTTC.

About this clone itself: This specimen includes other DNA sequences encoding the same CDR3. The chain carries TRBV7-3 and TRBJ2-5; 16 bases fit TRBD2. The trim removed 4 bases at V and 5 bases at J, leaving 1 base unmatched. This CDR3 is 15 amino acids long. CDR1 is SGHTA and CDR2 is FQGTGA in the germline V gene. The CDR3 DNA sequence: TGTGCCAGCAGCTCGGGACTAGCGGGAGGGGAGACCCAGTACTTC. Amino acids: CASSSGLAGGETQYF.

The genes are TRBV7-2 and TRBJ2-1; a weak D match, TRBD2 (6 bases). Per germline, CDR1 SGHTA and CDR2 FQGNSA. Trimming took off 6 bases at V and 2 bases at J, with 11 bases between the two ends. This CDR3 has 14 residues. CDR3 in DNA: TGTGCCAGCAGTGTTAGCGGAACCTACAATGAGCAGTTCTTC. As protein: CASSVSGTYNEQFF.

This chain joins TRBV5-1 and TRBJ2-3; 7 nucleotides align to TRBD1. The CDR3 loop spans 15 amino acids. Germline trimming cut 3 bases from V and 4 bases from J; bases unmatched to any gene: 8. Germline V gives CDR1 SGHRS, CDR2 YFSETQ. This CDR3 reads CASSSGTEYPDTQYF. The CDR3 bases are TGCGCCAGCAGCTCCGGGACAGAGTACCCAGATACGCAGTATTTT.

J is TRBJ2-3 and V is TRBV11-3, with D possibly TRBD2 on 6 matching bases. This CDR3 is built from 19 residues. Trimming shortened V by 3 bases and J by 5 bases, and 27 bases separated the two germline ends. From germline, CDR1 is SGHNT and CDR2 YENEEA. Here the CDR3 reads CASSFRVGSGGGIRDTQYF. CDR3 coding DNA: TGTGCCAGCAGCTTTAGGGTCGGGAGCGGTGGAGGAATCAGAGATACGCAGTATTTT.

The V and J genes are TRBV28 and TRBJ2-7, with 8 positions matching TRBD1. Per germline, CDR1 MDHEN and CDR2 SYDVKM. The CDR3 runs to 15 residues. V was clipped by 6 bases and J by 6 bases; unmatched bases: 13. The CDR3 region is CASSPPDRGKSEQYF. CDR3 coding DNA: TGTGCCAGCAGCCCACCCGACAGGGGAAAATCCGAGCAGTACTTC. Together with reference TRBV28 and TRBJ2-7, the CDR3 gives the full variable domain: DVKVTQSSRYLVKRTGEKVFLECVQDMDHENMFWYRQDPGLGLRLIYFSYDVKMKEKGDIPEGYSVSREKKERFSLILESASTNQTSMYLCASSPPDRGKSEQYFGPGTRLTVT.

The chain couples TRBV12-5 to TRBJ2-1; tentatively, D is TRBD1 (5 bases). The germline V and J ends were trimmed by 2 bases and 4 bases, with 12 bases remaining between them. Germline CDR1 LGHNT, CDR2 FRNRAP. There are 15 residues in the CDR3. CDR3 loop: CASGLRGGRYNEQFF. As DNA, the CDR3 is TGTGCTAGTGGTTTGAGGGGTGGACGTTACAATGAGCAGTTCTTC. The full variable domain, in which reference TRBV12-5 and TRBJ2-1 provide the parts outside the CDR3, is DARVTQTPRHKVTEMGQEVTMRCQPILGHNTVFWYRQTMMQGLELLAYFRNRAPLDDSGMPKDRFSAEMPDATLATLKIQPSEPRDSAVYFCASGLRGGRYNEQFFGPGTRLTVL.

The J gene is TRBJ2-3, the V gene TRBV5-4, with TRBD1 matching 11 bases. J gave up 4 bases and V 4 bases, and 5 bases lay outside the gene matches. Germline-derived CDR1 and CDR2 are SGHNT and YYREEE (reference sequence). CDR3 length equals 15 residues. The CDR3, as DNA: TGTGCCAGCAGCCCGGACAGGGGGCAACCAGATACGCAGTATTTT. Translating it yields CASSPDRGQPDTQYF. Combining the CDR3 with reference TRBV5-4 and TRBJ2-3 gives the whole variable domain ETGVTQSPTHLIKTRGQQVTLRCSSQSGHNTVSWYQQALGQGPQFIFQYYREEENGRGNFPPRFSGLQFPNYSSELNVNALELDDSALYLCASSPDRGQPDTQYFGPGTRLTVL.

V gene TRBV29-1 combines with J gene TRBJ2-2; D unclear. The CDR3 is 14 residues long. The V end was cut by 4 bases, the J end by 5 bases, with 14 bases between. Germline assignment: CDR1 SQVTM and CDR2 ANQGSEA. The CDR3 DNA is TGCAGCGTTGTTTTTCTCACGAGGACCGGGGAGCTGTTTTTT. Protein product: CSVVFLTRTGELFF.

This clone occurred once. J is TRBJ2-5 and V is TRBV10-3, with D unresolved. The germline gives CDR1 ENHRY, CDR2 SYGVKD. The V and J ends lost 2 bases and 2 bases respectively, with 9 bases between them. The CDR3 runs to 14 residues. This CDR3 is CAISEQVRQETQYF. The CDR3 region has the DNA TGTGCCATCAGTGAGCAGGTGCGGCAAGAGACCCAGTACTTC.

The CDR3 sequence is CASSFASRPYNEQFF. For the CDR3, the DNA is TGTGCCAGCAGTTTCGCATCGCGCCCCTACAATGAGCAGTTCTTC. The chain carries TRBV28 and TRBJ2-1; D gene unclear. Germline lookup yields CDR1 MDHEN and CDR2 SYDVKM. The CDR3 contains 15 residues. V lost 3 bases to trimming and J lost 2 bases, with 11 bases between them.